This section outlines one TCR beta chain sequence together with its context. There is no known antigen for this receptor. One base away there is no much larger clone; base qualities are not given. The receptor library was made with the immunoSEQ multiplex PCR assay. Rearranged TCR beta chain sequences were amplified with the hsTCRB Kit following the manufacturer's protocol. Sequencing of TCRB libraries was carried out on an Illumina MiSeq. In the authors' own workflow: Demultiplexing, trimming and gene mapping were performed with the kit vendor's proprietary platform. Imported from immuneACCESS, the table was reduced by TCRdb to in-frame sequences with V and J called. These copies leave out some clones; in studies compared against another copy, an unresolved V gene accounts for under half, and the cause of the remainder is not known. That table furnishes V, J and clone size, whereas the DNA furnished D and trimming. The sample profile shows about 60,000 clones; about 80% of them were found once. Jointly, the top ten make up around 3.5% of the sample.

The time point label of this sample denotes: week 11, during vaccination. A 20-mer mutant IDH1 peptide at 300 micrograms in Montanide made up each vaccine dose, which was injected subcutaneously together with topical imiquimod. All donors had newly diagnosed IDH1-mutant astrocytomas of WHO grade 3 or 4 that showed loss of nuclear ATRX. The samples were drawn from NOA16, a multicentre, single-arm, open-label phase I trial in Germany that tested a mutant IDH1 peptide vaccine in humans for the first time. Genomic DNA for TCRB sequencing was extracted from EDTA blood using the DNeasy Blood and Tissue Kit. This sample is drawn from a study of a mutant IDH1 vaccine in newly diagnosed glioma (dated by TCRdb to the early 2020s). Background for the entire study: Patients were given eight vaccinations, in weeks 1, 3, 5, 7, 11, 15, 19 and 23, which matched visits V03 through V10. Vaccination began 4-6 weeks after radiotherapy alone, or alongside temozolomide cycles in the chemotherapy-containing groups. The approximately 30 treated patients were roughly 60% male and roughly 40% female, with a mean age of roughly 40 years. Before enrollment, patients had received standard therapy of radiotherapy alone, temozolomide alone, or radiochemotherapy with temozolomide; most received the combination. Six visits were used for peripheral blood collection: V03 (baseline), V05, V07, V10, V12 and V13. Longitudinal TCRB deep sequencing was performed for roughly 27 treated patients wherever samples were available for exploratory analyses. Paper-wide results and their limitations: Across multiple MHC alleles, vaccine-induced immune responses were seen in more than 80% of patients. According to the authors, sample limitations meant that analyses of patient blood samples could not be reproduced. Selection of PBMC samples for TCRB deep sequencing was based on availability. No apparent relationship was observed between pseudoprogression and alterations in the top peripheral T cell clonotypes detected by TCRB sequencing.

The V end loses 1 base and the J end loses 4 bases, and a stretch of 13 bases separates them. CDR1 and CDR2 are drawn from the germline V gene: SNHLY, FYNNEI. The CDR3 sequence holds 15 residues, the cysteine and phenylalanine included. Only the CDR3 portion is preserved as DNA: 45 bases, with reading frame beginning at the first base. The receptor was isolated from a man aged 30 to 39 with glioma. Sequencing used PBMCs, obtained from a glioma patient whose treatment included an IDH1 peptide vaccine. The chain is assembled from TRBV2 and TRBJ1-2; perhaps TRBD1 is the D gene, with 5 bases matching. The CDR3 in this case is CASSEVLTAVYGYTF. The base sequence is TGTGCCAGCAGTGAAGTTTTGACAGCAGTCTATGGCTACACCTTC. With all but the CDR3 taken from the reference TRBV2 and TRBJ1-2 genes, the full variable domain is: EPEVTQTPSHQVTQMGQEVILRCVPISNHLYFYWYRQILGQKVEFLVSFYNNEISEKSEIFDDQFSVERPDGSNFTLKIRSTKLEDSAMYFCASSEVLTAVYGYTFGSGTRLTVV.